This TCR beta chain was sequenced during a study of somatic mutations in cytotoxic T cells in rheumatoid arthritis. Study-level results: No significant CD8+ T-cell clonality difference was found between rheumatoid arthritis patients and age-matched controls.

On this clone itself: Its antigen is currently unknown.

Here immunoSEQ multiplex PCR was the method, and the copy in TCRdb shows in-frame clones only, minus some. The data hold 15,000 or so clones, with more than 65% observed a single time. CDR1 SGHDT and CDR2 YYEEEE come from the germline V gene. CDR3 length equals 15 residues. The V and J ends lost 1 base and 5 bases, in that order; junction bases with no gene match: 8. Sequencing was performed on CD8+ T cells sorted from blood. This receptor was identified in an adult with rheumatoid arthritis. V is TRBV5-6 and J is TRBJ1-2; TRBD1 matches 7 bases. CDR3 in amino acids: CASSLWRGRRYGYTF. DNA of the CDR3: TGTGCCAGCAGCTTGTGGAGGGGGCGCCGGTATGGCTACACCTTC.